Listed below are T cell receptor beta chains from one sample, sequenced in a study of glioma-infiltrating T cells. One entry per CDR3 protein, called by TCRdb with MiXCR from the multiplex PCR reads. The table records a few hundred thousand distinct CDR3 sequences, 41% of them present only once. The sequenced material came from glioma tissue, nonneoplastic brain tissue, or PBMCs (not recorded which). The source is a human donor with low-grade glioma or glioblastoma, undergoing nonglioma brain surgery, or in good health (not recorded which). Each CDR3 is given with its conserved first and last residue. The D gene is left open where the match is weak. Size values are once, few and many counts, or a class for expanded clones, and some rows have none.

clone_size: many; v_call: TRBV10-3; d_call: NA; j_call: TRBJ2-7; cdr3_nt: TGTGCCACCAACTTAGGGGGGGATGACGAGCAGTACTTC; cdr3_aa: CATNLGGDDEQYF
clone_size: many; v_call: TRBV27; d_call: NA; j_call: TRBJ1-2; cdr3_nt: TGTGCCAGCAGTTTATCGACAGGATCCTGGTATGGCTACACCTTC; cdr3_aa: CASSLSTGSWYGYTF
clone_size: few; v_call: TRBV10-3; d_call: NA; j_call: TRBJ2-7; cdr3_nt: TGTGCCATCAGTGAGTCAGGCAGGACCCACGAGCAGTACTTC; cdr3_aa: CAISESGRTHEQYF
clone_size: few; v_call: TRBV20-1; d_call: TRBD2; j_call: TRBJ2-3; cdr3_nt: TGCAGTGCTGCAAGACTAGCTCGGGGCACAGATACGCAGTATTTT; cdr3_aa: CSAARLARGTDTQYF
clone_size: NA; v_call: TRBV15; d_call: TRBD1; j_call: TRBJ1-2; cdr3_nt: TGTGCCACCAGCATCACGAAACAGGGGGTCTATGGCTACACCTTC; cdr3_aa: CATSITKQGVYGYTF
clone_size: few; v_call: TRBV20-1; d_call: NA; j_call: TRBJ2-1; cdr3_nt: TGCAGTGCCGAGGGCGGGAACTCCTACAATGAGCAGTTCTTC; cdr3_aa: CSAEGGNSYNEQFF
clone_size: NA; v_call: TRBV12-3/TRBV12-4; d_call: NA; j_call: TRBJ2-1; cdr3_nt: TGTGCCAGCAGTTTAGTTAGCGAGGTGGGCAATGAGCAGTTCTTC; cdr3_aa: CASSLVSEVGNEQFF
clone_size: few; v_call: TRBV2; d_call: TRBD2; j_call: TRBJ2-1; cdr3_nt: TGTGCCAGCAGTGGGTTAGCGGGAGTTGGGAGTGAGCAGTTCTTC; cdr3_aa: CASSGLAGVGSEQFF
clone_size: few; v_call: TRBV20-1; d_call: NA; j_call: TRBJ2-7; cdr3_nt: TGCAGTGCTAGGGGACCCCGATCCTACGAGCAGTACTTC; cdr3_aa: CSARGPRSYEQYF
clone_size: few; v_call: TRBV7-2; d_call: TRBD2; j_call: TRBJ2-1; cdr3_nt: TGTGCCAGCAGGTACCCGGGACTAGCGACAGGTAATGAGCAGTTCTTC; cdr3_aa: CASRYPGLATGNEQFF
clone_size: many; v_call: TRBV20-1; d_call: NA; j_call: TRBJ1-3; cdr3_nt: TGCAGTGCCTTGGACCGCTCTGGAAACACCATATATTTT; cdr3_aa: CSALDRSGNTIYF
clone_size: NA; v_call: TRBV5-4; d_call: NA; j_call: TRBJ2-7; cdr3_nt: TGTGCCAGCAGCTTGGATGTCGGGATGTGGCAGTACTTC; cdr3_aa: CASSLDVGMWQYF
clone_size: few; v_call: TRBV18; d_call: TRBD2; j_call: TRBJ2-1; cdr3_nt: TGTGCCAGCTCCCCCGGACTAGCGGGACTTAATGAGCAGTTCTTC; cdr3_aa: CASSPGLAGLNEQFF
clone_size: NA; v_call: TRBV7-8; d_call: NA; j_call: TRBJ1-1; cdr3_nt: TGTGCCAGCAGCTTAGTTTCGGGGGGAACTGAAGCTTTCTTT; cdr3_aa: CASSLVSGGTEAFF
clone_size: NA; v_call: TRBV30; d_call: NA; j_call: TRBJ1-5; cdr3_nt: TGTGCCTGGAGTAGGGCAGGAGGCAATCAGCCCCAGCATTTT; cdr3_aa: CAWSRAGGNQPQHF
clone_size: NA; v_call: TRBV27; d_call: NA; j_call: TRBJ2-5; cdr3_nt: TGTGCCAGCTCTTATAGGGTAGGATCGGAGACCCAGTACTTC; cdr3_aa: CASSYRVGSETQYF
clone_size: many; v_call: TRBV27; d_call: NA; j_call: TRBJ1-2; cdr3_nt: TGTGCCAGCAGTTTCCAGGACGGAGGCGGCTACACCTTC; cdr3_aa: CASSFQDGGGYTF